The 20 T cell receptor beta chains in this list originate from one sample, sequenced in a study of shared clonotypes between healthy human individuals. The data were produced by immunoSEQ multiplex PCR, yet TCRdb's version contains in-frame clones alone and is incomplete. The data show 1,500,000 or so clones, around 95% seen once. Input material: naive CD4+ T cells sorted from blood. The subset denotes: CD45RA+ positively selected. These TCRs come from a man aged 30 to 39 in good health.

The chain recombines TRBV5-1 with TRBJ2-5, with 7 bases that match TRBD2. The J segment lost 5 bases and the V segment lost 1 base, leaving 2 bases of the junction unmatched. The CDR3 is 13 amino acids. The germline V gene encodes CDR1 SGHRS and CDR2 YFSETQ. CDR3 in DNA: TGCGCCAGCAGCTTGCTGACTAGCGAGACCCAGTACTTC. Its translation is CASSLLTSETQYF. Looking up the rest from reference TRBV5-1 and TRBJ2-5 gives the full variable domain: KAGVTQTPRYLIKTRGQQVTLSCSPISGHRSVSWYQQTPGQGLQFLFEYFSETQRNKGNFPGRFSGRQFSNSRSEMNVSTLELGDSALYLCASSLLTSETQYFGPGTRLLVL.

The chain has TRBV5-1 and TRBJ1-4; 8 bases are a match to TRBD1. The V segment lost 4 bases and the J segment 7 bases; nucleotides outside the gene matches: 9. The CDR3 sequence is 15 residues long. The germline V gene has CDR1 SGHRS and CDR2 YFSETQ. The chain's CDR3 is CASSQTGVRGEKLFF. The DNA for the CDR3 is TGCGCCAGCAGCCAGACAGGGGTTAGGGGTGAAAAACTGTTTTTT.

This clone showed up just once. The rearrangement uses TRBV6-1 and TRBJ1-2; D not resolved. The germline V gene encodes CDR1 MNHNS and CDR2 SASEGT. The CDR3 spans 15 residues. V was clipped by 5 bases and J by 1 base, with 14 bases between them. CDR3 sequence: CASSHTPSSNYGYTF. Written as DNA, the CDR3 is TGTGCCAGCAGTCACACCCCCTCCAGTAACTATGGCTACACCTTC.

The gene calls are TRBV2 and TRBJ2-3; 9 positions agree with TRBD2. The V gene end was trimmed by 5 bases and the J gene end by 5 bases; junction bases not matched to a gene: 11. Germline CDR1 is SNHLY and CDR2 is FYNNEI. The CDR3 runs 16 residues. The CDR3 protein is CASSSTSGAWGDTQYF. CDR3 DNA sequence: TGTGCCAGCAGTTCGACTAGCGGCGCTTGGGGAGATACGCAGTATTTT. The full variable domain, with the rest looked up from reference TRBV2 and TRBJ2-3, is EPEVTQTPSHQVTQMGQEVILRCVPISNHLYFYWYRQILGQKVEFLVSFYNNEISEKSEIFDDQFSVERPDGSNFTLKIRSTKLEDSAMYFCASSSTSGAWGDTQYFGPGTRLTVL.

The chain combines TRBV7-2 with TRBJ2-7; 7 bases map to TRBD1. Germline CDR1 reads SGHTA; CDR2 reads FQGNSA. V lost 5 bases to trimming and J lost 2 bases; unmatched junction nucleotides: 9. The CDR3 totals 15 residues. The CDR3 sequence is CASSNAGTEPYEQYF. The CDR3 DNA follows: TGTGCCAGCAGCAACGCCGGGACAGAGCCCTACGAGCAGTACTTC. Variable domain in full (rest from reference TRBV7-2 and TRBJ2-7): GAGVSQSPSNKVTEKGKDVELRCDPISGHTALYWYRQSLGQGLEFLIYFQGNSAPDKSGLPSDRFSAERTGGSVSTLTIQRTQQEDSAVYLCASSNAGTEPYEQYFGPGTRLTVT.

The chain combines TRBV6-5 with TRBJ2-1, with a weak D call TRBD1 (6 bases). This CDR3 spans 14 amino acids. Germline V lookup: CDR1 MNHEY, CDR2 SVGAGI. V was trimmed by 7 bases and J by 5 bases, leaving 15 bases between them. CDR3 DNA: TGTGCCAGCACTAACCCAGGGGCCAACAATGAGCAGTTCTTC. The encoded protein is CASTNPGANNEQFF.

This sequence joins TRBV6-6 and TRBJ2-4, with D unclear. The germline CDR1 and CDR2 sequences are MNHNY and SVGAGI (reference sequence). V shed 5 bases and J shed 0 bases, with 8 bases lying between them. The CDR3 length is 14 residues. CDR3 residues: CASSIDTAKNIQYF. As DNA, the CDR3 is TGTGCCAGCAGTATCGACACAGCCAAAAACATTCAGTACTTC.

A single count supports this clone. CDR3 sequence (DNA): TGTGCCAGCAGCCCGGGAGGTGGAGCTACTCTTAATGAAAAACTGTTTTTT. It specifies CASSPGGGATLNEKLFF. The J gene is TRBJ1-4, the V gene TRBV5-4; unclear D gene. Germline CDR1 reads SGHNT; CDR2 reads YYREEE (reference sequence). V was pared by 4 bases and J by 4 bases, with 20 bases between. The CDR3 runs 17 residues.

The gene calls are TRBV29-1 and TRBJ2-3; 10 bases align to TRBD1. V shed 4 bases, J shed 5 bases, and the junction held 6 bases outside the gene matches. The CDR3 is 14 amino acids. From germline, CDR1 is SQVTM and CDR2 ANQGSEA. CDR3 protein: CSVVGQGVGDTQYF. CDR3 sequence (DNA): TGCAGCGTTGTTGGACAGGGGGTTGGAGATACGCAGTATTTT.

V is TRBV5-4 and J is TRBJ2-1, with D possibly matching TRBD2 (6 bases). The germline V gene has CDR1 SGHNT and CDR2 YYREEE (reference sequence). V lost 4 bases and J lost 6, with 20 bases in between. This CDR3 spans 16 amino acids. In nucleotides, the CDR3 is TGTGCCAGCAGCCCCCCGCTGGGGGGAAGATCCAATGAGCAGTTCTTC. Translating it yields CASSPPLGGRSNEQFF.

The V and J genes are TRBV28 and TRBJ2-7; TRBD1 or TRBD2 may be the D gene (5 bases each). Germline V gene data show CDR1 as MDHEN and CDR2 as SYDVKM. The CDR3 has 15 amino acids. V dropped 5 bases and J dropped 0 bases, with 14 bases sitting between them. The CDR3 DNA reads as TGTGCCAGCAGTGCGCCGGGACGGAGCTCCTACGAGCAGTACTTC. Translated, it gives CASSAPGRSSYEQYF. Complete variable domain (other parts from reference TRBV28 and TRBJ2-7): DVKVTQSSRYLVKRTGEKVFLECVQDMDHENMFWYRQDPGLGLRLIYFSYDVKMKEKGDIPEGYSVSREKKERFSLILESASTNQTSMYLCASSAPGRSSYEQYFGPGTRLTVT.

The chain is built from TRBV4-1 and TRBJ2-7; 7 bases match TRBD2. This CDR3 comprises 17 residues. Germline-derived CDR1 and CDR2 are MGHRA and YSYEKL. The ends lost 0 bases at V and 1 base at J; junction bases unmatched: 9. The CDR3 sequence: CASSQEIGRLLSYEQYF. Written as DNA, the CDR3 is TGCGCCAGCAGCCAAGAAATCGGGAGGCTGTTGTCCTACGAGCAGTACTTC.

The chain uses TRBV29-1 and TRBJ2-7; TRBD1 might be the D (6 bases). The CDR3 spans 13 residues. Deletions cut 6 bases from V and 6 bases from J, with 18 bases between. Germline CDR1 and CDR2: SQVTM and ANQGSEA. The DNA for the CDR3 is TGCAGCGTCCGGACAGCTTCGCCCTCCGAGCAGTACTTC. Translating gives CSVRTASPSEQYF.

The rearrangement joins TRBV7-8 to TRBJ2-4; 7 bases match TRBD2. V lost 5 bases to trimming and J lost 1 base; unmatched junction nucleotides: 8. The CDR3 has 16 residues. The germline V gene has CDR1 SGHVS and CDR2 FQNEAQ. CDR3 in amino acids: CASSPGLGLAKNIQYF. The CDR3 DNA is TGTGCCAGCAGCCCCGGACTAGGTTTGGCCAAAAACATTCAGTACTTC.

V and J are TRBV11-2 and TRBJ2-2, with TRBD2 matching 9 bases. The CDR3 has 17 residues. The trim removed 6 bases at V and 0 bases at J, leaving 8 bases unmatched. Germline V lookup: CDR1 SGHAT, CDR2 FQNNGV. The chain's CDR3 is CASSSGTSPANTGELFF. The CDR3, as DNA: TGTGCCAGCAGTTCAGGGACTAGCCCCGCGAACACCGGGGAGCTGTTTTTT.

This chain joins TRBV10-1 and TRBJ2-1; D tentatively fits TRBD1 or TRBD2 (5 bases each). Trimming shortened V by 6 bases and J by 1 base, and 19 bases separated the two germline ends. Germline values: CDR1 WNHNN, CDR2 SYGVQD (reference sequence). The CDR3 covers 17 residues. CDR3 coding DNA: TGCGCCAGCAGGAAAGGCCGCGGAGAGGGGTCCTACAATGAGCAGTTCTTC. This gives the protein CASRKGRGEGSYNEQFF.

The V and J genes are TRBV4-1 and TRBJ2-1; TRBD2 matches 7 bases. The CDR3 has 17 amino acids. CDR1 and CDR2 (germline): MGHRA, YSYEKL. Unmatched junction bases numbered 15, after V lost 4 bases and J lost 6 bases. CDR3: CASSREKLSASGNEQFF. In DNA, the CDR3 is TGCGCCAGCAGCCGAGAGAAGTTGTCGGCTAGCGGCAATGAGCAGTTCTTC.

The CDR3 spells CASSGTPQVPGEQYF. The CDR3 DNA follows: TGTGCCAGCAGCGGGACCCCGCAGGTGCCGGGCGAGCAGTACTTC. The V call is TRBV9, the J call TRBJ2-7; no firm D call. The CDR3 consists of 15 residues. Germline V CDR1 and CDR2: SGDLS, YYNGEE. The V and J ends lost 3 bases and 6 bases respectively, with 19 bases between them.

The rearrangement links TRBV29-1 to TRBJ2-3; 16 nucleotides line up with TRBD2. V lost 7 bases, J lost 5 bases, and 6 bases stayed unmatched. CDR3 length: 15 residues. Germline V gene lookup returns CDR1 SQVTM and CDR2 ANQGSEA. CDR3: CSAIGTSGRGDTQYF. Written as DNA, the CDR3 is TGCAGCGCGATAGGGACTAGCGGGAGGGGAGATACGCAGTATTTT.

In regard to this clone: The identical CDR3 is also encoded by other nucleotide sequences in the sample. The chain couples TRBV5-6 to TRBJ1-3; D is unresolved. CDR3 size: 15 residues. The V gene lost 0 bases and the J gene lost 0 bases, with 7 bases spanning the gap. Germline V CDR1 and CDR2: SGHDT, YYEEEE. The CDR3 is CASSLVPGSGNTIYF. CDR3 in DNA: TGTGCCAGCAGCTTGGTCCCTGGCTCTGGAAACACCATATATTTT.